The sequence of this TCR beta chain was determined in a study of T cells in Graves' hyperthyroidism and ophthalmopathy (dated 2019 in TCRdb). Context from the whole study: Peripheral blood was collected at initial diagnosis, before any treatment. A discovery cohort of about a hundred patients, 43 with Graves' ophthalmopathy and 57 with stable Graves' hyperthyroidism, was used to find distinguishing TCR V-J signatures. Prospective prediction of ophthalmopathy was tested in an independent validation cohort consisting of 18 to 20 hyperthyroidism patients and approximately 16 patients who later progressed to ophthalmopathy. The 75 to 100 discovery patients were randomly split 7:3 into training and test sets. Thyroid tissue and blood T-cell repertoires from six Graves' hyperthyroidism patients were also compared in the study. After sampling, hyperthyroidism patients received methimazole starting at 30 mg daily, and ophthalmopathy patients received high-dose intravenous methylprednisolone. TCR Vbeta CDR3 sequencing of 120 to 150 peripheral blood samples (more than 40 ophthalmopathy, 75 hyperthyroidism and around 17 progressor patients) is reported in the paper.

The TCR beta CDR3 regions were amplified from RNA transcripts. For the first round of RT-PCR on the TCR CDR3, the HTBI primer set was used together with the Qiagen OneStep RT-PCR kit. The libraries were constructed in a second round of multiplex PCR and then size-selected and purified. The libraries were sequenced on an Illumina HiSeq2000 using paired-end 100 bp reads. As for the original processing: SOAPnuke was used to process the raw data, with reads discarded if the reads contained adapters or uncalled bases, had a mean Phred below 15, or lacked an exact constant-primer or identifier match. High-quality paired reads were merged with COPE v1.2.5, and unique nucleotide sequences were defined as clonotypes. MiTCR v1.1 was used to align clonotypes to the IMGT TRBV, TRBD and TRBJ reference segments. The analysis included only V-J combinations with a frequency above 0.0001, which together covered over 98% of the repertoires. A TCS score was defined as the ratio between F50 (clonal expansion) and ExV (chaos), using BLOSUM62-based TCRdist between CDR3 peptides within each V-J. Welch's t-statistics and random forest reduced just over 500 V-J features to 13, which were used in a naive Bayes classifier (R e1071). TCRdb reran the public reads through fastp at Q25 and MiXCR, keeping productive beta chains. Each CDR3 protein appears once, grouped with its most common genes and DNA. In this record, the V and J calls reflect TCRdb's handling and not the investigators' own analysis. Within this sample are 400,000 to 500,000 distinct CDR3 sequences, with over 13% of them counted one time only. The ten largest clones add up to around 17% of the sample.

This clonotype was counted at least ten times. The clone's antigen remains unknown. Nothing much larger sits one base from this clone, and base qualities are not available. Germline trimming: 0 bases from V, 4 bases from J; junction bases outside gene matches: 10. CDR1 and CDR2 (LGHDT, YNNKEL) derive from the germline V gene (reference sequence). The CDR3 runs 17 residues from the cysteine to the phenylalanine. The DNA shown is the 51-base CDR3, in frame from base 1. Results and caveats for the whole study, not just this receptor: In validation, progression to ophthalmopathy was predicted by the model with roughly 69% sensitivity and approximately 78% specificity, a median of roughly six months before onset. Sample size was not statistically predetermined, and investigators were not blinded to group allocation. Most expanded thyroid clonotypes (frequency above 0.001) were also detected in blood, a finding suggesting that blood repertoires may reflect thyroid immune responses. A model built on a 13 V-J signature distinguished ophthalmopathy from stable hyperthyroidism, reaching about 89% sensitivity and about 81% specificity in cross-validation and 80%/75% in testing.

Stable Graves' hyperthyroidism was defined as no progression to ophthalmopathy during 18 months of follow-up. Hyperthyroidism patients were newly diagnosed, with disease duration under 2 months, and aged 18 to 65 years. The study excluded patients with uncontrolled infections, other autoimmune diseases, pregnancy or lactation. Diagnoses were established on the basis of clinical symptoms, serum thyroxine and TRAb, thyroid ultrasound, and orbital computed tomography. Ficoll-Paque density gradient centrifugation was used to isolate PBMCs from about 9 ml of fresh peripheral blood. Total RNA was extracted using Trizol reagent, and RNA quality was assessed on an Agilent 2100 Bioanalyzer.

This clonotype originated in a woman younger than 35 with Graves' hyperthyroidism. The sequencing sample was made of blood. Rearrangement joined TRBV3-1 to TRBJ2-3; 7 middle bases align to TRBD2. The sequenced DNA is TGTGCCAGCAGCCAAGATACGCGGACTAGGGCCCCAGATACGCAGTATTTT. Its product reads: CASSQDTRTRAPDTQYF.